This T cell receptor beta chain appears in the sequencing data of a study of Ad26.COV2.S vaccination and SARS-CoV-2 variants. The wider study: A participant enrolled in the COV1001 Ad26.COV2.S trial arm provided the sample. Study results and limitations: Placebo recipients trailed vaccine recipients in spike-specific TCR breadth.

Assay used: immunoSEQ multiplex PCR; TCRdb lists only in-frame clones, some missing. Here the sample spans approximately 300,000 clones, 85% being singletons. This CDR3 contains 14 residues. Germline CDR1 and CDR2: ENHRY and SYGVKD. V shed 5 bases and J 10 bases; nucleotides not matched to a gene: 7. This clone was found a few times. The antigen remains unidentified. Treatment here: approximately 18 received Ad26.COV2.S at low or high dose, single or two shots; about five received placebo; per-sample allocation not given. The investigators took samples on day 63 after the first vaccine or placebo injection.

The starting material was peripheral blood, obtained in a trial of Ad26.COV2.S vaccine versus placebo. The sequence was collected from a person between 18 and 65 years old who received the Ad26.COV2.S COVID-19 vaccine or a placebo. V gene TRBV10-3 combines with J gene TRBJ1-6; 8 nucleotides match TRBD1. CDR3 DNA: TGTGCCATCAGTTCTCTGACAGGGGTATCACCCCTCCACTTT. It translates to CAISSLTGVSPLHF.